These T cell receptor beta chains were read from a single sample in a study of monozygotic twins with inflammatory bowel disease. For each CDR3 protein, TCRdb gives one entry from its re-call of the 5' RACE reads, without DNA. The sample includes around 380,000 distinct CDR3 sequences. Sequenced input: blood. These TCRs come from a human donor with ulcerative colitis or Crohn's disease, or a healthy co-twin of an affected twin (not recorded which). The CDR3 runs from the conserved cysteine through the conserved F or W. The order of the fields is V gene, J gene, CDR3 protein.

TRBV20-1	TRBJ2-3	CSARRGGATDTQYF
TRBV7-2	TRBJ1-3	CASSVQVHSGNTIYF
TRBV20-1	TRBJ2-5	CSASGRGYQETQYF
TRBV29-1	TRBJ2-1	CSARPGENEQFF
TRBV7-9	TRBJ1-2	CASSVGTGLGYGYTF
TRBV5-4	TRBJ1-5	CASSLGGESNQPQHF
TRBV7-9	TRBJ1-2	CASIADINGGYTF
TRBV6-1	TRBJ1-1	CATDRYMNTEAFF
TRBV6-5	TRBJ2-7	CASSTSRQGKTYEQYF
TRBV10-3	TRBJ1-1	CAISWTGVDTEAFF
TRBV11-2	TRBJ2-4	CASSIGLAGGGSKNIQYF
TRBV5-1	TRBJ2-3	CASSLSMGSSTDTQYF
TRBV29-1	TRBJ1-2	CSVPPAQGKGYTF
TRBV14	TRBJ2-1	CASSQDPGVNEQFF
TRBV5-6	TRBJ2-3	CASSLRRGDTQYF
TRBV29-1	TRBJ2-1	CSVTGGTAYNEQFF
TRBV29-1	TRBJ2-2	CSVQSKGGSTGELFF